These T cell receptor beta chains were read from a single sample in a study of T-cell memory formation after mild COVID-19. MiXCR, run by TCRdb on the 5' RACE reads, gives a single entry per CDR3 protein. The profile shows approximately 250,000 distinct CDR3 sequences, around 15% of them singletons. Sequences were obtained from PBMCs or a T cell subset sorted from them (not recorded which). All receptors derive from a man between 18 and 35 years old who had mild COVID-19 (a few samples of this study predate the infection). Cell type and time point are not known. The CDR3 runs from the conserved cysteine through the conserved F or W. Each record gives: V gene, clone size, CDR3 protein. Only some rows state a clone size, as once, few, many or a class for expanded clones.

>TRBV18|NA
CASSPWPGSYEQYF
>TRBV2|NA
CASSSGRLNTEAFF
>TRBV7-6|NA
CASSIHRVIEVEPGTQYF
>TRBV7-2|NA
CASRTGTVQETQYF
>TRBV4-2|many
CASSQDRGGTDTQYF
>TRBV9|NA
CASGRGRVSTDTQYF
>TRBV7-2|NA
CASSLGGRGVRNEQFF
>TRBV24-1|NA
CATSDSGTGIHNEQFF
>TRBV6-2/TRBV6-3|NA
CASRERRVNQPQHF
>TRBV18|many
CASSPLGLAGRNEQFF
>TRBV7-2|NA
CASSLLTAARELFF
>TRBV7-9|NA
CASTPGTAWGNGYTF
>TRBV5-1|NA
CASSLAQGGSEQYF
>TRBV7-9|NA
CASSLSLNQPQHF
>TRBV4-2|many
CASSQGTEAFF
>TRBV5-1|many
CASSFTGLSEQYF
>TRBV4-3|NA
CASSGDRGPYNEQFF